The table lists the clone carrying this TCR beta chain with a count of one. This sample was included in a study of CD8 T cells in Susac syndrome. TCR beta sequences were obtained from blood CD8+ and CD4+ T cells. TEMRA cells were FACS-enriched, and CD8+ and CD4+ T cells were isolated negatively. A quantity of about 0.5 to 1 ug RNA underwent reverse transcription using random hexamers. TCRdb re-called the immunoSEQ multiplex PCR reads with MiXCR, one entry per CDR3 protein. The sample lists fewer than 60,000 distinct CDR3 sequences; 85% to 95% were seen once. Trimming took 3 bases from V and 1 from J, leaving 9 bases between them. Germline V gene lookup returns CDR1 SGHAT and CDR2 FQNNGV. The CDR3 is 14 amino acids.

The source material was CD8+ T cells from PBMCs. This receptor was identified in a human donor with Susac syndrome. The gene calls are TRBV11-2 and TRBJ2-5; D is ambiguous. CDR3 in amino acids: CASSFTTAQETQYF. The CDR3, as DNA: TGTGCCAGCAGCTTTACTACAGCCCAAGAGACCCAGTACTTC.